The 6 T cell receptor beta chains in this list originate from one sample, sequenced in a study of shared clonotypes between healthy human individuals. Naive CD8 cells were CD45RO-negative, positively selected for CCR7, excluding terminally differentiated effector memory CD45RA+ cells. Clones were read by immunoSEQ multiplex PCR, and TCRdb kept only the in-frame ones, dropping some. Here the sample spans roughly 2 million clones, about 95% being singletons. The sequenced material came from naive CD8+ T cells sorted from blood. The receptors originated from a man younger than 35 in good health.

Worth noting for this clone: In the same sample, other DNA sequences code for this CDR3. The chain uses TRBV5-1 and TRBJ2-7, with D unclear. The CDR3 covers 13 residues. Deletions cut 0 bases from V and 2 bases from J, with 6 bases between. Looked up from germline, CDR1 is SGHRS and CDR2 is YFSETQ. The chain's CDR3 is CASSLDPTYEQYF. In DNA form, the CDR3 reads TGCGCCAGCAGCTTGGACCCCACCTACGAGCAGTACTTC. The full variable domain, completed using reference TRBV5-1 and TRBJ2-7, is KAGVTQTPRYLIKTRGQQVTLSCSPISGHRSVSWYQQTPGQGLQFLFEYFSETQRNKGNFPGRFSGRQFSNSRSEMNVSTLELGDSALYLCASSLDPTYEQYFGPGTRLTVT.

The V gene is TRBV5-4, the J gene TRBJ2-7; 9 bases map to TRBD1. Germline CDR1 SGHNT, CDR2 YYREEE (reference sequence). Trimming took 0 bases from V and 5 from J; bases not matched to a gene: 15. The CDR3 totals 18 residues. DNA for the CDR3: TGTGCCAGCAGCTTGGGAATTCTTCGGACAGGGGATAAAGACGAGCAGTACTTC. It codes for CASSLGILRTGDKDEQYF.

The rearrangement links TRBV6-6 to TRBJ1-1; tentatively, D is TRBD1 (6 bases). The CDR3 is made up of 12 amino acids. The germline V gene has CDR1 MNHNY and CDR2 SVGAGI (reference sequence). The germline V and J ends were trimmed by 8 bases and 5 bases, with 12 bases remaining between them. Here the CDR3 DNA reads TGTGCCAGCGGGTTTCAGGGGACTGAAGCTTTCTTT. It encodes CASGFQGTEAFF.

The DNA for the CDR3 is TGCGCCAGCAGCCACTTGATGGGCCAGATCTATGGCTACACCTTC. Its protein product is CASSHLMGQIYGYTF. This chain links TRBV4-3 with TRBJ1-2; D is unclear. The CDR3 runs to 15 residues. CDR1 LGHNA and CDR2 YSLEER come from the germline V gene. V was shortened by 3 bases and J by 4 bases, with 15 bases between the two germline ends.

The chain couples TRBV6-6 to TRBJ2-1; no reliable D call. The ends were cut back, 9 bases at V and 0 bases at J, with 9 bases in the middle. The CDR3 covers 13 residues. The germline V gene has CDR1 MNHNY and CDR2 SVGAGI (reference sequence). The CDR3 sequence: CASYSGSYNEQFF. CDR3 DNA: TGTGCCAGTTATAGTGGCTCCTACAATGAGCAGTTCTTC.

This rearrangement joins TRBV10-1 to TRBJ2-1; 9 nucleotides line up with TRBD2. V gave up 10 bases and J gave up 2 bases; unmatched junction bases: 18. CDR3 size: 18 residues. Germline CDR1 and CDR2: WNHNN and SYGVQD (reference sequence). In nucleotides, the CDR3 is TGCGCCACCGACCTACCCGGGACTAGCCCTGGAGCCTACAATGAGCAGTTCTTC. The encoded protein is CATDLPGTSPGAYNEQFF.